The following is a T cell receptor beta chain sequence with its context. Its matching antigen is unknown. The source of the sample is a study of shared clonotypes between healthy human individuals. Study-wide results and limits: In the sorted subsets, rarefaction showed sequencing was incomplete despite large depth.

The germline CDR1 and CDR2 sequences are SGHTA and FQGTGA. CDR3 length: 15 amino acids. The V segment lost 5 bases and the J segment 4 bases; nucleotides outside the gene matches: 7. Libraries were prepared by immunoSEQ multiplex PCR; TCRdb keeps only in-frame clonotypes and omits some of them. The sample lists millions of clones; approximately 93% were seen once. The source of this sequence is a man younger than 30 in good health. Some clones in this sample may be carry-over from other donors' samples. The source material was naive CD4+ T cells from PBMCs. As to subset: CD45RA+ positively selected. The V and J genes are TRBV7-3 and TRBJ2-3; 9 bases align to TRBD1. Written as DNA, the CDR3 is TGTGCCAGCAGCCCAACAGGGGGCTTCGCAGATACGCAGTATTTT. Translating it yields CASSPTGGFADTQYF.